This entry describes one TCR beta chain. This clonotype was counted ten times or more. Its antigen has not been determined. The sample holds no much larger clone one base away, and base qualities are not on file. The data originate from a study of T cells in Graves' hyperthyroidism and ophthalmopathy (dated by TCRdb to the late 2010s). Regarding the study in general: Peripheral blood was collected at initial diagnosis, before any treatment. TCR V-J signatures able to tell the groups apart were searched for in a discovery cohort of 90 to 100 patients, of whom around 43 had Graves' ophthalmopathy and 57 had stable Graves' hyperthyroidism. Whether ophthalmopathy could be predicted prospectively was tested in an independent validation cohort made up of roughly 19 hyperthyroidism patients plus 17 patients who later progressed to ophthalmopathy. The 75 to 100 discovery patients were randomly divided into training and test sets at a 7:3 ratio. Thyroid tissue and blood T-cell repertoires from six Graves' hyperthyroidism patients were also compared in the study. After sampling, hyperthyroidism patients received methimazole starting at 30 mg daily, and ophthalmopathy patients received high-dose intravenous methylprednisolone. TCR Vbeta CDR3 sequencing of roughly 140 peripheral blood samples (over 40 ophthalmopathy, roughly 72 hyperthyroidism and 17 progressor patients) is reported in the paper.

Stable Graves' hyperthyroidism was defined as the absence of progression to ophthalmopathy over 18 months of follow-up. Hyperthyroidism patients were aged 18 to 65 years and newly diagnosed, with disease duration of less than 2 months. Exclusion was applied to patients with uncontrolled infections, other autoimmune diseases, pregnancy or lactation. Clinical symptoms, serum thyroxine and TRAb, thyroid ultrasound, and orbital computed tomography formed the basis for the diagnoses. PBMCs were separated from approximately 10 ml of fresh peripheral blood using Ficoll-Paque density gradient centrifugation. Total RNA was extracted using Trizol reagent, and RNA quality was assessed on an Agilent 2100 Bioanalyzer. The TCR beta CDR3 regions were amplified from the RNA transcripts. For the first round of RT-PCR on the TCR CDR3, the HTBI primer set was used together with the Qiagen OneStep RT-PCR kit. The libraries were constructed in a second round of multiplex PCR and then size-selected and purified. Libraries were sequenced paired-end with 100 bp reads on an Illumina HiSeq2000. Turning to the authors' computational methods: SOAPnuke was used to process the raw data, throwing out any read that contained adapters or uncalled bases, had a mean Phred below 15, or lacked an exact constant-primer or identifier match. High-quality paired reads were merged using COPE v1.2.5, and each unique nucleotide sequence was defined as a clonotype. MiTCR v1.1 was used to align clonotypes to the IMGT TRBV, TRBD and TRBJ reference segments. The analysis was restricted to V-J combinations with a frequency above 0.0001, which together covered over 99% of the repertoires. A TCS score was defined as the ratio between F50 (clonal expansion) and ExV (chaos), using BLOSUM62-based TCRdist between CDR3 peptides within each V-J. Welch's t-statistics and random forest reduced roughly 530 V-J features to about 13, which were used in a naive Bayes classifier (R e1071). TCRdb handled the public reads itself, with Q25 trimming in fastp and clone calling in MiXCR, and kept productive beta chains. Rows are combined by CDR3 protein, so each entry shows the most common genes and DNA. Here the V and J calls rest on TCRdb's processing, not on the authors' analysis. The sample table lists roughly 510,000 distinct CDR3 sequences, around 21% of them with a count of one. Roughly 29% of the sample is held by the ten biggest clonotypes.

General study outcomes and caveats: During validation, the model predicted progression to ophthalmopathy a median of about 6.3 months ahead of onset, with roughly 65% sensitivity and 72% to 85% specificity. Most expanded thyroid clonotypes (frequency above 0.001) were also found in blood, which suggests that blood repertoires may mirror thyroid immune responses. Sample size was not statistically predetermined, and investigators were not blinded to group allocation. A 13 V-J signature model separated ophthalmopathy from stable hyperthyroidism, with over 85% sensitivity and roughly 81% specificity in cross-validation and 80%/75% in testing.

The sequence came from a man between 18 and 29 years old with Graves' hyperthyroidism. Sequenced material: blood.

The nucleotide sequence reads as follows: TGTGCCAGCAGTTTAGACGGCGCAGGGGTCCTCTATGGCTACACCTTC. The translation is CASSLDGAGVLYGYTF. The rearranged segments are TRBV28 and TRBJ1-2; the D region possibly corresponds to TRBD1 (6 bases align). Taken from the germline V gene, the CDR1 and CDR2 loops are MDHEN and SYDVKM. Inclusive of the bounding cysteine and phenylalanine, the CDR3 is 16 residues long. Only the CDR3 portion is preserved as DNA: 48 bases, with reading frame beginning at the first base. Trimming removed 2 bases from V and 4 bases from J, leaving 17 bases between the germline ends.